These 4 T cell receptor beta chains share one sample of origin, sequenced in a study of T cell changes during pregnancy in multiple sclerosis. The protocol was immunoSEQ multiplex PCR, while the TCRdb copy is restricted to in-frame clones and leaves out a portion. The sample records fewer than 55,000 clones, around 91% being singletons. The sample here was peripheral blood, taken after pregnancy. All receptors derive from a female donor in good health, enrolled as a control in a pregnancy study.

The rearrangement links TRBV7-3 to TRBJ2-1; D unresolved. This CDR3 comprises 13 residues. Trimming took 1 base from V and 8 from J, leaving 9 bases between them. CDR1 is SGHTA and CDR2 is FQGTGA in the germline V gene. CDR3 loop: CASSLISADEQFF. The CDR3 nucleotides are TGTGCCAGCAGCTTAATCAGCGCAGATGAGCAGTTCTTC.

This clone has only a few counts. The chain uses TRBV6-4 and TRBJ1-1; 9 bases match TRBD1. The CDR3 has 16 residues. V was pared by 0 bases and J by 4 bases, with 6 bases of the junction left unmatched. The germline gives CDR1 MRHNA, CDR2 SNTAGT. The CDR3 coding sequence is TGTGCCAGCAGTGACTCCTCCGACAGGGGGTCCACTGAAGCTTTCTTT. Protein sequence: CASSDSSDRGSTEAFF.

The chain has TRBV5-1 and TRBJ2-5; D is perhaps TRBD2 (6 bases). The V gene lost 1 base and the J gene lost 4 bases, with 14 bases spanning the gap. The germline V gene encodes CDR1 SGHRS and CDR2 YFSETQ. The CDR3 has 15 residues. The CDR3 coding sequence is TGCGCCAGCAGCTTGTACGGGGGAGACGGAGAGACCCAGTACTTC. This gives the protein CASSLYGGDGETQYF.

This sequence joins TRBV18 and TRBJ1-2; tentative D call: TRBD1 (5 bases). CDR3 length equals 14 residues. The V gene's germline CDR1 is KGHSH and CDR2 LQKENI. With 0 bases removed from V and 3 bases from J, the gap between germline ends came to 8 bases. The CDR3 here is CASSPPRGDYGYTF. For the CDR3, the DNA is TGTGCCAGCTCACCACCGCGGGGGGACTATGGCTACACCTTC.